These 28 T cell receptor beta chains share one sample of origin, sequenced in a study of T cells after posttransplantation cyclophosphamide. Cells defined as naive were viable CD3+CD4+ or CD3+CD8+ and CCR7+CD45RA+CD45RO-CD95-CD27+CD28+. TCRdb keeps only in-frame clones here, not all; method: immunoSEQ multiplex PCR. The profile shows around 10,000 clones, roughly 98% of them singletons. What was sequenced was naive CD4+ T cells sorted from PBMCs. Source of these receptors: a woman in her sixties or seventies in good health, CMV-negative, and a related stem cell transplant donor.

The chain carries TRBV4-3 and TRBJ1-2; no clear D gene. Per germline, CDR1 LGHNA and CDR2 YSLEER. This CDR3 comprises 17 residues. The V and J ends lost 5 bases and 2 bases respectively, with 21 bases between them. CDR3 loop: CASSYSGIGDKNYGYTF. The DNA of the CDR3 is TGCGCCAGCAGCTATAGCGGAATCGGCGACAAGAACTATGGCTACACCTTC.

A remark on this clone: The sample holds other DNA sequences that translate to the same CDR3. V is TRBV28 and J is TRBJ1-6; D ambiguous. Germline V gene data show CDR1 as MDHEN and CDR2 as SYDVKM. There are 10 residues in the CDR3. This CDR3 is CFGGNSPLHF. The DNA for the CDR3 is TGTTTCGGAGGGAATTCACCCCTCCACTTT. Complete variable domain (other parts from reference TRBV28 and TRBJ1-6): DVKVTQSSRYLVKRTGEKVFLECVQDMDHENMFWYRQDPGLGLRLIYFSYDVKMKEKGDIPEGYSVSREKKERFSLILESASTNQTSMYLCFGGNSPLHFGNGTRLTVT.

The chain links TRBV5-1 to TRBJ2-2; 7 nucleotides agree with TRBD1. The length of the CDR3 is 16 residues. The ends lost 2 bases at V and 3 bases at J; junction bases unmatched: 7. In germline, CDR1 is SGHRS, CDR2 YFSETQ. CDR3 loop: CASSFNKGGYTGELFF. DNA of the CDR3: TGCGCCAGCAGCTTCAATAAAGGGGGCTACACCGGGGAGCTGTTTTTT. Full variable domain (rest looked up from reference TRBV5-1 and TRBJ2-2): KAGVTQTPRYLIKTRGQQVTLSCSPISGHRSVSWYQQTPGQGLQFLFEYFSETQRNKGNFPGRFSGRQFSNSRSEMNVSTLELGDSALYLCASSFNKGGYTGELFFGEGSRLTVL.

About this clone: The junction does not match germline at one end; this may be a read error. This chain connects TRBV5-1 to TRBJ1-2; possibly TRBD1 for D (5 bases). CDR1 is SGHRS, CDR2 YFSETQ, per germline. The CDR3 totals 15 residues. The chain's CDR3 is CASTLEEGRGYGYTF. The CDR3 region has the DNA TGCGCCAGCACCTTGGAGGAGGGGCGCGGCTATGGCTACACCTTC.

V and J are TRBV7-9 and TRBJ1-3, with D perhaps matching TRBD1 (6 bases). The CDR3 contains 14 residues. V was cut by 8 bases and J by 0 bases, with 11 bases left in between. CDR1 and CDR2 (germline): SEHNR, FQNEAQ (reference sequence). DNA of the CDR3: TGTGCCAGCTTACAGGGAACCTCTGGAAACACCATATATTTT. Encoded protein: CASLQGTSGNTIYF.

The rearrangement joins TRBV28 to TRBJ2-7, with 9 bases aligning to TRBD1. Germline CDR1 reads MDHEN; CDR2 reads SYDVKM. The CDR3 is 12 amino acids. Trimming cost V 11 bases and J 9 bases; bases outside gene matches: 11. CDR3: CASRDRVSAQYF. DNA for the CDR3: TGTGCCTCACGGGACAGGGTTTCCGCGCAGTACTTC.

This chain uses TRBV7-6 with TRBJ2-3; 10 bases align to TRBD2. This CDR3 is 16 amino acids long. CDR1 and CDR2 from the germline V gene are SGHVS and FNYEAQ. With V trimmed by 2 bases and J by 0 bases, 2 bases remained unmatched. CDR3 loop: CASSLTSGVSTDTQYF. CDR3 nucleotide sequence: TGTGCCAGCAGCTTAACTAGCGGGGTCAGCACAGATACGCAGTATTTT.

In its sample, this clone was seen a few times. The V gene is TRBV4-3, the J gene TRBJ2-2; 8 nucleotides match TRBD2. V was clipped by 0 bases and J by 7 bases; unmatched bases: 4. The CDR3 extends over 15 amino acids. Looked up from germline, CDR1 is LGHNA and CDR2 is YSLEER. The CDR3 DNA sequence: TGCGCCAGCAGCCAAGATGGCGGGGGGATCGGGGAGCTGTTTTTT. This translates into CASSQDGGGIGELFF.

V gene TRBV29-1 combines with J gene TRBJ2-1; D is unresolved. Deletions cut 5 bases from V and 8 bases from J, with 7 bases between. The CDR3 totals 10 residues. CDR1 and CDR2 (germline): SQVTM, ANQGSEA. The chain's CDR3 is CSVLLYEQFF. The CDR3 DNA follows: TGCAGCGTTTTATTGTATGAGCAGTTCTTC.

This chain links TRBV5-1 with TRBJ1-1, with 10 nucleotides matching TRBD1. The V gene end was trimmed by 0 bases and the J gene end by 11 bases; junction bases not matched to a gene: 10. CDR1 is SGHRS, CDR2 YFSETQ, per germline. The CDR3 has 15 residues. The CDR3: CASSLDLTGGLRAFF. In DNA, the CDR3 is TGCGCCAGCAGCTTGGACCTGACAGGGGGCCTGCGGGCTTTCTTT. Together with reference TRBV5-1 and TRBJ1-1, the CDR3 gives the full variable domain: KAGVTQTPRYLIKTRGQQVTLSCSPISGHRSVSWYQQTPGQGLQFLFEYFSETQRNKGNFPGRFSGRQFSNSRSEMNVSTLELGDSALYLCASSLDLTGGLRAFFGQGTRLTVV.

The chain employs TRBV27 and TRBJ1-6, with D perhaps TRBD1 (6 bases). Trimming removed 6 bases from V and 5 bases from J, with 14 bases in between. Germline loops: CDR1 MNHEY, CDR2 SMNVEV (reference sequence). This CDR3 has 15 residues. CDR3 protein: CASRRGGHNNSPLHF. CDR3 DNA: TGTGCCAGCAGGAGGGGGGGGCATAATAATTCACCCCTCCACTTT.

Note on this clone: One end of the junction is discordant with germline, which a read error may explain. Distinct nucleotide sequences in the sample also encode this CDR3. The chain links TRBV7-9 to TRBJ1-6; 7 nucleotides line up with TRBD1. The CDR3 sequence is 15 residues long. Looked up from germline, CDR1 is SEHNR and CDR2 is FQNEAQ (reference sequence). The CDR3 sequence is CASSLTGAKNSPLHF. CDR3 nucleotides: TGTGCCAGCAGCTTAACAGGGGCGAAAAATTCCCCCCTCCACTTT.

This rearrangement joins TRBV2 to TRBJ2-5; 7 bases align to TRBD1. J gave up 5 bases and V 1 base, and 7 bases lay outside the gene matches. Germline CDR1 and CDR2: SNHLY and FYNNEI. The CDR3 covers 15 residues. CDR3 nucleotides: TGTGCCAGCAGTGAAGTGCAGGGGGAGTCGGAGACCCAGTACTTC. Protein: CASSEVQGESETQYF. Full variable domain (rest looked up from reference TRBV2 and TRBJ2-5): EPEVTQTPSHQVTQMGQEVILRCVPISNHLYFYWYRQILGQKVEFLVSFYNNEISEKSEIFDDQFSVERPDGSNFTLKIRSTKLEDSAMYFCASSEVQGESETQYFGPGTRLLVL.

The V call is TRBV6-1, the J call TRBJ1-6; 7 bases agree with TRBD1. The CDR3 loop spans 15 amino acids. The trim removed 8 bases at V and 5 bases at J, leaving 9 bases unmatched. The germline V gene encodes CDR1 MNHNS and CDR2 SASEGT. In DNA, the CDR3 is TGTGCCAGCCCCCCCGCCGGACAGGATAATTCACCCCTCCACTTT. It codes for CASPPAGQDNSPLHF.

V is TRBV5-6 and J is TRBJ2-5; TRBD1 matches 11 bases. Germline V gene lookup returns CDR1 SGHDT and CDR2 YYEEEE. The CDR3 loop spans 16 amino acids. The J segment lost 1 base and the V segment lost 2 bases, leaving 4 bases of the junction unmatched. CDR3: CASSLPGQGVQETQYF. Written as DNA, the CDR3 is TGTGCCAGCAGCTTACCGGGACAGGGGGTCCAAGAGACCCAGTACTTC.

In the case of this clone: At the DNA level, this CDR3 is encoded by other sequences in the same sample as well. The J gene is TRBJ2-2, the V gene TRBV28; a possible D gene is TRBD1 (8 bases). This CDR3 contains 13 residues. Germline CDR1 MDHEN, CDR2 SYDVKM. V was shortened by 9 bases and J by 7 bases, with 15 bases between the two germline ends. CDR3 nucleotides: TGTGCCAGTAGTACAGGGGGGGTCGGGGAGCTGTTTTTT. As protein: CASSTGGVGELFF.

The chain carries TRBV19 and TRBJ1-2; the D gene is possibly TRBD1 (5 bases). The V and J ends lost 3 bases and 5 bases respectively, with 10 bases between them. There are 13 residues in the CDR3. Germline-derived CDR1 and CDR2 are LNHDA and SQIVND (reference sequence). CDR3 protein: CASSIPDRYGYTF. CDR3 in DNA: TGTGCCAGTAGTATTCCCGACAGATATGGCTACACCTTC.

The rearrangement links TRBV5-1 to TRBJ2-1; 11 bases are shared with TRBD2. V dropped 0 bases and J dropped 5; count of bases not matched to a gene: 1. This CDR3 contains 15 residues. Per germline, CDR1 SGHRS and CDR2 YFSETQ. The CDR3 sequence: CASSLGLAGNNEQFF. The CDR3 DNA is TGCGCCAGCAGCTTGGGACTAGCGGGAAACAATGAGCAGTTCTTC.

The chain combines TRBV6-5 with TRBJ2-1, with 7 bases that match TRBD1. Germline CDR1 and CDR2: MNHEY and SVGAGI. J lost 0 bases, V lost 10 bases, and 9 bases had no gene match. The CDR3 length is 15 residues. CDR3 in DNA: TGTGCCACCCAGGGGGTAGCGAGCTCCTACAATGAGCAGTTCTTC. Translated, it gives CATQGVASSYNEQFF.

The gene calls are TRBV29-1 and TRBJ2-7; TRBD1 matches at 10 bases. CDR1 and CDR2 from the germline V gene are SQVTM and ANQGSEA. The V gene end was trimmed by 5 bases and the J gene end by 6 bases; junction bases not matched to a gene: 7. The CDR3 consists of 13 residues. Here the CDR3 DNA reads TGCAGCGTTAGGACAGGGGGTAAGGGCGAGCAGTACGTC. Its protein is CSVRTGGKGEQYV.

V is TRBV7-2 and J is TRBJ1-2; D gene ambiguous. The germline CDR1 and CDR2 sequences are SGHTA and FQGNSA. Trimming pared 2 bases from V and 0 bases from J, leaving 7 bases between. The CDR3 sequence is 14 residues long. In DNA form, the CDR3 reads TGTGCCAGCAGCTTAACCGGGTCTAACTATGGCTACACCTTC. Amino acids: CASSLTGSNYGYTF.

J is TRBJ2-5 and V is TRBV5-8; D uncertain. Germline V gives CDR1 SGHTS, CDR2 YDEGEE. Trimming took off 2 bases at V and 0 bases at J, with 11 bases between the two ends. The CDR3 runs to 15 residues. The DNA of the CDR3 is TGTGCCAGCAGCTTATTCAGGAAATACCAAGAGACCCAGTACTTC. This translates into CASSLFRKYQETQYF.

This clone is a singleton in its sample. The chain carries TRBV6-6 and TRBJ1-2, with D hard to call. The CDR3 has 14 amino acids. Germline V gene lookup returns CDR1 MNHNY and CDR2 SVGAGI (reference sequence). Trimming took 6 bases from V and 0 from J, leaving 11 bases between them. In DNA form, the CDR3 reads TGTGCCAGCAGCTTACCTGGGCCTAACTATGGCTACACCTTC. It encodes CASSLPGPNYGYTF.

This clone was recorded only once. The chain has TRBV19 and TRBJ2-5; D perhaps matches TRBD2 (6 bases). The CDR3 covers 15 residues. V was cut by 1 base and J by 0 bases, with 9 bases left in between. Per the germline V gene, CDR1 is LNHDA and CDR2 is SQIVND (reference sequence). In DNA, the CDR3 is TGTGCCAGTAGTATAGCCCTAGCGAACCAAGAGACCCAGTACTTC. This translates into CASSIALANQETQYF.

The chain uses TRBV11-1 and TRBJ2-1, with D possibly being TRBD1 (7 bases). From germline, CDR1 is SGHAT and CDR2 FQDESV (reference sequence). Trimming stripped 3 bases from V and 5 bases from J, with 17 bases between. The CDR3 consists of 16 residues. CDR3 coding DNA: TGTGCCAGCAGCTTTCTGGGGGGACAGTTAAACAATGAGCAGTTCTTC. Its translation: CASSFLGGQLNNEQFF. Based on the CDR3 plus reference TRBV11-1 and TRBJ2-1, the full variable domain is EAEVAQSPRYKITEKSQAVAFWCDPISGHATLYWYRQILGQGPELLVQFQDESVVDDSQLPKDRFSAERLKGVDSTLKIQPAELGDSAMYLCASSFLGGQLNNEQFFGPGTRLTVL.

The genes are TRBV6-1 and TRBJ1-5; D is possibly TRBD1 (6 bases). CDR3 length equals 15 residues. V gave up 2 bases and J gave up 6 bases, with 14 bases separating them. Germline lookup yields CDR1 MNHNS and CDR2 SASEGT. The CDR3 is CASSESGGPGQPQHF. CDR3 DNA: TGTGCCAGCAGTGAATCCGGGGGGCCCGGTCAGCCCCAGCATTTT.

This chain links TRBV7-9 with TRBJ1-2; 7 bases map to TRBD1. V was pared by 5 bases and J by 4 bases, with 4 bases of the junction left unmatched. The CDR3 sequence is 13 residues long. Per germline, CDR1 SEHNR and CDR2 FQNEAQ (reference sequence). The CDR3 reads CASSRDRAYGYTF. The CDR3 nucleotides read TGTGCCAGCAGCCGTGACAGGGCCTATGGCTACACCTTC.

This chain links TRBV21-1 with TRBJ2-1; the table names TRBD2, a call not compared with the DNA. TRBV21-1 corresponds to a pseudogene. The CDR3 is made up of 14 amino acids. The CDR3 loop reads CASRRRGRVGEQFF. CDR3 in DNA: TGTGCCAGCAGAAGGAGGGGGAGGGTAGGTGAGCAGTTCTTC.